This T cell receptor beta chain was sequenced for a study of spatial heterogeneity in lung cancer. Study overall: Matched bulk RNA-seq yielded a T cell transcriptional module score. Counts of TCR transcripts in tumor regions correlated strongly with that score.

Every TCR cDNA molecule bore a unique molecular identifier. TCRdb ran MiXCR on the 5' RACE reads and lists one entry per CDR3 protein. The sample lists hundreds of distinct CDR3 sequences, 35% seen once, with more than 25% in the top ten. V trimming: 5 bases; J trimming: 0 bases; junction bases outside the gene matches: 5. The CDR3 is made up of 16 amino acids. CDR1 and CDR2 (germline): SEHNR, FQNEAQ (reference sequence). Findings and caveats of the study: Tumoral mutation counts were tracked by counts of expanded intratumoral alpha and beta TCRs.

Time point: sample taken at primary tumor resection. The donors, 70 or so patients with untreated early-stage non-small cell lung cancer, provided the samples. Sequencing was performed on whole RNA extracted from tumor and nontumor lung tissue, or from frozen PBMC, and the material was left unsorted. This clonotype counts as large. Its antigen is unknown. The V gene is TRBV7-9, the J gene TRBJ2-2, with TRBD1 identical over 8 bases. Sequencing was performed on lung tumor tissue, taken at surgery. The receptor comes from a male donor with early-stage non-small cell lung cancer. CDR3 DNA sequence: TGTGCCAGCAGCCACCGACAGGGGTCGAACACCGGGGAGCTGTTTTTT. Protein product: CASSHRQGSNTGELFF.